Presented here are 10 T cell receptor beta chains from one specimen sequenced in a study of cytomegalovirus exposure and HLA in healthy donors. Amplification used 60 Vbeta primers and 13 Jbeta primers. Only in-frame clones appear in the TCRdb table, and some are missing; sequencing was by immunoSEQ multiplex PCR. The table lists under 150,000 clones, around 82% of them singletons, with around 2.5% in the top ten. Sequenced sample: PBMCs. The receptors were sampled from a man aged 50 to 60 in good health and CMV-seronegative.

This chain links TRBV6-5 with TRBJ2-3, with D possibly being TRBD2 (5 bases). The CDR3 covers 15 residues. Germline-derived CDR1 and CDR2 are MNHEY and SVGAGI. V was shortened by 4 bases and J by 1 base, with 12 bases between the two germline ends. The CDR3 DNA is TGTGCCAGCAGTTTCCGGGGAGAGGGCACAGATACGCAGTATTTT. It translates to CASSFRGEGTDTQYF.

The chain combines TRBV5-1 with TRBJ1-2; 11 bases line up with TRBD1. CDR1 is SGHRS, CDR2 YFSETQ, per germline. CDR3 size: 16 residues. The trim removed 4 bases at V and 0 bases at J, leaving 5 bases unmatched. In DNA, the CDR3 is TGCGCCAGCAGCAAGAGGACAGGGGGCCCTAACTATGGCTACACCTTC. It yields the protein CASSKRTGGPNYGYTF.

In DNA form, the CDR3 reads TGCGCCAGCACCCCTGGGGCAGGGGGTATAGCAGATACGCAGTATTTT. Translation: CASTPGAGGIADTQYF. The V gene is TRBV5-1, the J gene TRBJ2-3, with 7 positions matching TRBD1. Germline loops: CDR1 SGHRS, CDR2 YFSETQ. J gave up 4 bases and V 6 bases, and 14 bases lay outside the gene matches. There are 16 residues in the CDR3. The whole variable domain, filled in from reference TRBV5-1 and TRBJ2-3, reads KAGVTQTPRYLIKTRGQQVTLSCSPISGHRSVSWYQQTPGQGLQFLFEYFSETQRNKGNFPGRFSGRQFSNSRSEMNVSTLELGDSALYLCASTPGAGGIADTQYFGPGTRLTVL.

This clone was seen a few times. The CDR3 region has the DNA TGTGCCAGCAGTTATTCAGGGGTCGGCACTGAAGCTTTCTTT. Its protein product is CASSYSGVGTEAFF. The gene calls are TRBV5-6 and TRBJ1-1, with a weak D call TRBD1 (6 bases). Trimming pared 5 bases from V and 4 bases from J, leaving 15 bases between. Looked up from germline, CDR1 is SGHDT and CDR2 is YYEEEE. The CDR3 loop spans 14 amino acids.

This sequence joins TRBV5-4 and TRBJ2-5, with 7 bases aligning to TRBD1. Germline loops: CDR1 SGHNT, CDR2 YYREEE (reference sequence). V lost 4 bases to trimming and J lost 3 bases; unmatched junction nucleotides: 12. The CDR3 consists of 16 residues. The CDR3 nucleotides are TGTGCCAGCAGCCCGCCCCCGACAGGGTCCGAAGAGACCCAGTACTTC. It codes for CASSPPPTGSEETQYF. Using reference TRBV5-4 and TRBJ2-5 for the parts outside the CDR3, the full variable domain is ETGVTQSPTHLIKTRGQQVTLRCSSQSGHNTVSWYQQALGQGPQFIFQYYREEENGRGNFPPRFSGLQFPNYSSELNVNALELDDSALYLCASSPPPTGSEETQYFGPGTRLLVL.

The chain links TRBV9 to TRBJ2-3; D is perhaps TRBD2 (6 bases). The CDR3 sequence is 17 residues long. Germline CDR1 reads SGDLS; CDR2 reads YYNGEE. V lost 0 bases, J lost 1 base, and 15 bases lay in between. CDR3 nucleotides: TGTGCCAGCAGCGTAGGCACTAGCTTTATGGGCACAGATACGCAGTATTTT. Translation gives CASSVGTSFMGTDTQYF.

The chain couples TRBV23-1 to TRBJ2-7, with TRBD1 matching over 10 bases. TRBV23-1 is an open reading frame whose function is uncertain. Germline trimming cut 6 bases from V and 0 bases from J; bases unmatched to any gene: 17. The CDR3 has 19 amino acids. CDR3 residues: CASSLRGTGANTSSYEQYF. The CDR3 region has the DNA TGCGCCAGCAGCCTTCGGGGGACAGGGGCGAATACTAGCTCCTACGAGCAGTACTTC.

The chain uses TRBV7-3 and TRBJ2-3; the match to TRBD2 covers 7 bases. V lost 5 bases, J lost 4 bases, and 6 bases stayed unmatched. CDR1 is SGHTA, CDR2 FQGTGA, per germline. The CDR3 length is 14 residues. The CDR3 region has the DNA TGTGCCAGCAGCATGACTAGCTCCGCAGATACGCAGTATTTT. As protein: CASSMTSSADTQYF.

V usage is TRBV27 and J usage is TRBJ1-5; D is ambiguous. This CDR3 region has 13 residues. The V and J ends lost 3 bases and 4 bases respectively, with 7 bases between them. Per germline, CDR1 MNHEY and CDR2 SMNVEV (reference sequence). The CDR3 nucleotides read TGTGCCAGCAGTTTCCAGGTGAATCAGCCCCAGCATTTT. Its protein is CASSFQVNQPQHF.

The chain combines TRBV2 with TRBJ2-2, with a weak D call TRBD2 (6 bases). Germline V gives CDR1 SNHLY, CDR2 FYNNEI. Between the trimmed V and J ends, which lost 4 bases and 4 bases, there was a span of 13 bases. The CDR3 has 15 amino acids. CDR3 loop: CASSGDLALTGELFF. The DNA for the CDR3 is TGTGCCAGCAGTGGGGATCTAGCGCTCACCGGGGAGCTGTTTTTT.